This paragraph reports one T cell receptor beta chain. The antigen is unknown. This CDR3 has 15 amino acids. Per germline, CDR1 MNHEY and CDR2 SVGAGI. With 8 bases removed from V and 7 bases from J, the gap between germline ends came to 20 bases. The source of the sample is a study of OX40 agonist ivuxolimab in advanced cancers. Study details: Three patients showed partial responses: one hepatocellular carcinoma and two cutaneous melanoma cases. Study conclusions and caveats: Both blood CD4+ and CD8+ T cells showed clonal growth by week 6 at 0.1 to 3.0 mg/kg. Averaged across samples, CD8+ T cells carried more expanded clones than CD4+ did.

The repertoire was sequenced with immunoSEQ multiplex PCR; TCRdb's copy has only in-frame clones and lacks some. Of 80,000 to 95,000 clones in the sample, roughly 89% are singletons; the top ten hold 1.4% to 1.5%. This chain uses TRBV6-5 with TRBJ1-4; D perhaps matches TRBD1 (5 bases). The sample here was CD4+ or CD8+ T cells sorted from blood, taken in a trial of the OX40 agonist ivuxolimab. This clonotype was sampled from an adult with an advanced solid tumor such as melanoma, head and neck, liver or kidney cancer. CDR3 sequence (DNA): TGTGCCAGCCGCCTATCCGGGGGACTCATTGAAAAACTGTTTTTT. Its translation: CASRLSGGLIEKLFF.